This T cell receptor (beta chain) is from a study of shared clonotypes between healthy human individuals (dated by TCRdb to the early 2020s). About the investigation overall: A couple of women and three men aged 18 to 49 years were included in the cohort. Libraries were prepared and TCR repertoires were sequenced by different laboratories using diverse techniques, in order to increase sequencing depth and limit assay-specific biases. Between about 0.85 and 10 billion PBMCs per donor were obtained by leukapheresis. To estimate repertoire size and how much clonotypes are shared between individuals, the study performed deep sequencing of blood TCR repertoires from about 5 healthy adults. Per donor, three plates each were used for CD4 naive and CD4 memory, two for CD8 naive, and one for CD8 memory.

In regard to this clone: Which antigen it targets is not known. It has no much larger one-base neighbor in the sample; base qualities were not kept.

TCR CDR3 regions were amplified from genomic DNA by multiplex PCR using the deep immunoSEQ assay. For each cell subset, the extracted genomic DNA was distributed evenly across all wells of several immunoSEQ 96-well plates, and each plate served as one replicate. Each replicate PCR for sorted subsets received roughly 0.2 ug genomic DNA, equal to about 30,000 T cell genomes. The purified libraries were quantified using a Qubit 3.0 fluorometer, sized with a Bioanalyzer 2100, and then quantified again using the KAPA Library Quantification kit. Every immunoSEQ 96-well plate was sequenced on a dedicated single-read 150-cycle Illumina NextSeq 550 flow cell. In the original analysis: Because only junctional sequences without quality scores were contained in the immunoSEQ output, filtering matching that applied to full-length reads could not be performed. Sequences were annotated with PyIR, a Python wrapper for IgBLAST v1.9, using IMGT germline references to assign V/J genes and CDR3. Reads were removed for weak V/J assignments (E-value above 1e-6), missing CDR3, stop codons, out-of-frame junctions, or ambiguous translated residues. V3J clonotypes were defined as sequences sharing an identical inferred V gene, J gene, and CDR3 amino acid sequence. The percentage overlap between two repertoires was calculated by dividing the number of shared unique clonotypes by the size of the smaller repertoire. Richness of each repertoire was evaluated using RTK rarefaction, the Chao1 estimator, and Recon v2.1 estimates of unobserved clonotypes. For all TCRbeta clonotypes obtained by the gDNA method from four donors, generation probabilities were computed with OLGA. In TCRdb, the immuneACCESS table is reduced to in-frame sequences with V and J assigned. These tables do not hold every clone; where another copy was compared, an unresolved V gene accounts for under half, and the others remain unexplained. V, J and clone size were drawn from that table, and D and trimming were deduced from the DNA. Counted in this sample were millions of clones; roughly 91% of them appeared once. The top ten constitute under 2% of the sample.

Study-level results and caveats: Even with the large sequencing depth, rarefaction of the sorted-subset datasets indicated that sequencing was incomplete. Compared with non-shared clonotypes, the clonotypes found in all four sorted-subset donors had higher generation probabilities. Sampling was limited to blood, and TCR repertoires in tissue likely differ from TCR repertoires in blood. Sharing across a handful of donors was observed for roughly 5.4% of naive CD4, over 3% of naive CD8, 2% to 2.5% of memory CD4, and 0.4% of memory CD8 clonotypes. Naive subsets generally had larger estimated clonotype richness than memory subsets did. Based on pairwise subsampling, the degree of clonotype sharing among donors was expected to be affected by sequencing depth. Because the study included a small number of donors, the genetic and exposure-history diversity represented was limited.

For CDR1 and CDR2, the germline V gene (reference sequence) lists MNHEY and SMNVEV. For this chain, trimming is 6 bases at the V end and 5 bases at the J end, and the number of junction bases without a gene match is 8. Taken from cysteine to phenylalanine, the CDR3 has 15 residues. CDR3 DNA is the only sequence kept; it has 45 bases, read in frame from the first base. For the CD8 naive samples, CD45RO-negative cells were positively selected for CCR7, yielding a CD45RA+CCR7+ population from which TemRA cells were excluded. Healthy HIV-negative adults with no recently reported acute infections or vaccinations were included as donors. Every donor was a Caucasian adult living in Nashville, Tennessee, USA. Blood was obtained by leukapheresis, after which PBMCs were separated by Ficoll-Histopaque density gradient centrifugation and cryopreserved in liquid nitrogen vapor phase. Purity and quantity of every magnetically sorted T cell population were checked by analytical flow cytometry. Each sorted fraction had its genomic DNA isolated and then quantified by UV absorbance on a Nanodrop 2000c.

The receptor was derived from a young man in good health. Some clones in this sample may be carry-over from other donors' samples. Sequences were obtained from naive CD8+ T cells from PBMCs. The cell subset or site label here, explained by the study, means: CD45RA+CCR7+. The chain links TRBV27 with TRBJ2-3, and 10 bases in between align with TRBD2. The CDR3 loop reads CASSSGTSVVDTQYF. The sequenced DNA is TGTGCCAGCAGCTCTGGGACTAGCGTCGTAGATACGCAGTATTTT.